One and the same sample provided the 22 T cell receptor beta chains below, sequenced in a study of CD8+ T cells in alopecia areata. RNA extraction and reverse transcription yielded cDNA as sequencing template. Sequenced by immunoSEQ multiplex PCR; TCRdb stores in-frame clones only, minus some. The table shows about 200,000 clones, with more than 55% occurring only once. The sample was CD8+ T cells sorted from blood. Source of these receptors: a human donor in good health.

V gene TRBV15 combines with J gene TRBJ2-4, with 7 bases lining up with TRBD1. This CDR3 contains 14 residues. Germline CDR1 and CDR2: LNHNV and YYDKDF (reference sequence). The trim removed 5 bases at V and 1 base at J, leaving 2 bases unmatched. This CDR3 is CATSETGAKNIQYF. The CDR3 DNA sequence: TGTGCCACCAGCGAGACAGGGGCCAAAAACATTCAGTACTTC. The complete variable domain, with remaining parts taken from reference TRBV15 and TRBJ2-4, reads DAMVIQNPRYQVTQFGKPVTLSCSQTLNHNVMYWYQQKSSQAPKLLFHYYDKDFNNEADTPDNFQSRRPNTSFCFLDIRSPGLGDTAMYLCATSETGAKNIQYFGAGTRLSVL.

In its sample, this clone was seen once. This chain links TRBV6-6 with TRBJ1-6, with D possibly TRBD1 on 6 matching bases. Germline CDR1 reads MNHNY; CDR2 reads SVGAGI (reference sequence). The CDR3 contains 13 residues. Trimming pared 6 bases from V and 7 bases from J, leaving 10 bases between. The CDR3 loop reads CASSPTGNSPLHF. The CDR3 coding sequence is TGTGCCAGCAGCCCCACAGGGAATTCACCCCTCCACTTT.

The V call is TRBV27, the J call TRBJ2-2, with TRBD2 matching 7 bases. CDR3 length equals 15 residues. Germline-derived CDR1 and CDR2 are MNHEY and SMNVEV (reference sequence). The J segment lost 2 bases and the V segment lost 10 bases, leaving 10 bases of the junction unmatched. CDR3 DNA sequence: TGTGCCAACCCAGGCGGGGGTCATAACACCGGGGAGCTGTTTTTT. Amino acid sequence: CANPGGGHNTGELFF.

This chain uses TRBV25-1 with TRBJ2-1; 8 bases map to TRBD2. Germline V CDR1 and CDR2: MGHDK, SYGVNS. V was pared by 2 bases and J by 10 bases, with 4 bases of the junction left unmatched. The CDR3 runs to 13 residues. The CDR3 DNA reads as TGTGCCAGCAGTGAAATTGAGCGGGGGGAGCAGTTCTTC. Amino acid sequence: CASSEIERGEQFF.

CDR3 loop: CASSWRGGGNEQFF. The CDR3 DNA sequence: TGTGCCAGCAGTTGGAGGGGAGGGGGGAATGAGCAGTTCTTC. The chain combines TRBV27 with TRBJ2-1; D is possibly TRBD2 (7 bases). Deletions cut 4 bases from V and 7 bases from J, with 14 bases between. Germline V gene lookup returns CDR1 MNHEY and CDR2 SMNVEV (reference sequence). This CDR3 has 14 amino acids.

In its sample, this clone was seen a few times. This sequence joins TRBV7-9 and TRBJ2-7; D remains ambiguous. V was trimmed by 5 bases and J by 1 base, leaving 18 bases between them. CDR1 and CDR2 (germline): SEHNR, FQNEAQ (reference sequence). The CDR3 length is 16 residues. In DNA, the CDR3 is TGTGCCAGCAGCCCCCCATCACAGCCTCTATCCTACGAGCAGTACTTC. This encodes CASSPPSQPLSYEQYF. Full variable domain (remainder filled in from reference TRBV7-9 and TRBJ2-7): DTGVSQNPRHKITKRGQNVTFRCDPISEHNRLYWYRQTLGQGPEFLTYFQNEAQLEKSRLLSDRFSAERPKGSFSTLEIQRTEQGDSAMYLCASSPPSQPLSYEQYFGPGTRLTVT.

The chain links TRBV27 to TRBJ2-1; 8 nucleotides line up with TRBD1. Trimming cost V 6 bases and J 3 bases; bases outside gene matches: 10. This CDR3 region has 16 residues. From germline, CDR1 is MNHEY and CDR2 SMNVEV (reference sequence). This CDR3 is CASSLQGTGFYNEQFF. The CDR3 bases are TGTGCCAGCAGCCTACAAGGGACAGGATTCTACAATGAGCAGTTCTTC.

This clone showed up just a few times. This sample includes further DNA sequences coding for the same CDR3. The genes are TRBV9 and TRBJ1-4, with D hard to call. The V and J ends lost 0 bases and 5 bases respectively, with 11 bases between them. Germline V gene lookup returns CDR1 SGDLS and CDR2 YYNGEE. The CDR3 sequence is 15 residues long. The CDR3 loop is CASSVGGSANEKLFF. The CDR3 DNA is TGTGCCAGCAGCGTAGGAGGGTCCGCAAATGAAAAACTGTTTTTT.

The chain recombines TRBV30 with TRBJ2-1; a possible D gene is TRBD2 (6 bases). Germline V gene data show CDR1 as GTSNPN and CDR2 as SVGIG (reference sequence). V gave up 1 base and J gave up 7 bases, with 14 bases separating them. CDR3 size: 14 residues. The CDR3, as DNA: TGTGCCTGGAGTGACCGGGTTGGGGGGAATGAGCAGTTCTTC. This gives the protein CAWSDRVGGNEQFF.

J is TRBJ1-1 and V is TRBV4-1; D unclear. Per germline, CDR1 MGHRA and CDR2 YSYEKL. CDR3 length: 15 amino acids. V gave up 4 bases and J gave up 1 base, with 13 bases separating them. This CDR3 reads CASSRHGVGNTEAFF. Here the CDR3 DNA reads TGCGCCAGCAGCCGCCACGGAGTTGGGAACACTGAAGCTTTCTTT.

The J gene is TRBJ2-2, the V gene TRBV29-1; D may be TRBD1 (5 bases). This CDR3 is built from 13 residues. V gave up 7 bases and J gave up 0 bases, with 9 bases separating them. In germline, CDR1 is SQVTM, CDR2 ANQGSEA. CDR3 loop: CSGTDTNTGELFF. For the CDR3, the DNA is TGCAGCGGGACGGACACGAACACCGGGGAGCTGTTTTTT.

Details on this clone: Because the CDR3 is missing its conserved closing phenylalanine or tryptophan, this is likely a read error. J is TRBJ2-7 and V is TRBV2; D is possibly TRBD1 (5 bases). The CDR3 loop spans 14 amino acids. Between the trimmed V and J ends, which lost 3 bases and 3 bases, there was a span of 12 bases. Per the germline V gene, CDR1 is SNHLY and CDR2 is FYNNEI. CDR3 in DNA: TGTGCCAGCAGTGACCAAGACAGTAGCTACGAGCAGTACCTC. It is translated as CASSDQDSSYEQYL.

The CDR3 is CASSLGRRDGSPLHF. The CDR3 bases are TGCGCCAGCAGCTTGGGACGCAGGGATGGTTCACCCCTCCACTTT. V is TRBV5-1 and J is TRBJ1-6, with a possible D match to TRBD1 (5 bases). Germline V gives CDR1 SGHRS, CDR2 YFSETQ. The CDR3 is made up of 15 amino acids. Trimming shortened V by 0 bases and J by 9 bases, and 13 bases separated the two germline ends.

The chain couples TRBV5-4 to TRBJ2-5, with TRBD2 matching over 7 bases. This CDR3 comprises 20 residues. With 1 base clipped from V and 5 bases from J, the junction kept 23 bases outside the gene matches. The germline V gene encodes CDR1 SGHNT and CDR2 YYREEE (reference sequence). The CDR3 nucleotides read TGTGCCAGCAGCTTGCGGGGATCCGGGACTACTGAGTTACTACCGGAGACCCAGTACTTC. It translates to CASSLRGSGTTELLPETQYF.

J is TRBJ2-7 and V is TRBV30, with 12 bases fitting TRBD1. The CDR3 spans 16 residues. V lost 7 bases and J lost 5; bases outside the gene matches: 15. The V gene's germline CDR1 is GTSNPN and CDR2 SVGIG (reference sequence). The CDR3 sequence: CASRDRGRKFRDEQYF. In DNA form, the CDR3 reads TGTGCCTCCCGGGACAGGGGGCGTAAATTCCGGGACGAGCAGTACTTC. Full variable domain (outside the CDR3, taken from reference TRBV30 and TRBJ2-7): SQTIHQWPATLVQPVGSPLSLECTVEGTSNPNLYWYRQAAGRGLQLLFYSVGIGQISSEVPQNLSASRPQDRQFILSSKKLLLSDSGFYLCASRDRGRKFRDEQYFGPGTRLTVT.

The gene calls are TRBV2 and TRBJ2-7; D is unresolved. This CDR3 has 13 residues. Germline-derived CDR1 and CDR2 are SNHLY and FYNNEI. V was clipped by 6 bases and J by 1 base, with 10 bases between them. The CDR3 spells CASRVGLSYEQYF. CDR3 bases: TGTGCCAGCAGGGTCGGCTTGTCCTACGAGCAGTACTTC.

The J gene is TRBJ2-5, the V gene TRBV2; no clear D gene. The CDR3 spans 14 residues. V gave up 6 bases and J gave up 1 base, with 12 bases separating them. The V gene's germline CDR1 is SNHLY and CDR2 FYNNEI. CDR3: CASRTGRVQETQYF. The CDR3 nucleotides are TGTGCCAGCAGAACTGGACGCGTCCAAGAGACCCAGTACTTC.

This clone was detected only a few times. The chain combines TRBV5-1 with TRBJ2-2; maybe TRBD1 (5 bases). Deletions cut 0 bases from V and 2 bases from J, with 8 bases between. This CDR3 is built from 15 residues. Germline V gene data show CDR1 as SGHRS and CDR2 as YFSETQ. The CDR3 nucleotides read TGCGCCAGCAGCTTGGGACAGCTAAACACCGGGGAGCTGTTTTTT. This translates into CASSLGQLNTGELFF.

The chain has TRBV7-2 and TRBJ2-5, with D possibly being TRBD2 (6 bases). Germline CDR1 and CDR2: SGHTA and FQGNSA. CDR3 length: 16 residues. Trimming took off 6 bases at V and 9 bases at J, with 26 bases between the two ends. CDR3 in amino acids: CASSQIPRDLSLSQYF. The CDR3, as DNA: TGTGCCAGCAGTCAAATTCCTCGGGACTTATCGTTGTCCCAGTACTTC.

The CDR3 loop reads CASSGEEMNTEAFF. The CDR3 DNA reads as TGTGCCAGCAGTGGGGAGGAGATGAACACTGAAGCTTTCTTT. The chain joins TRBV2 to TRBJ1-1; D gene unclear. The CDR3 has 14 residues. Trimming pared 4 bases from V and 0 bases from J, leaving 9 bases between. CDR1 SNHLY and CDR2 FYNNEI come from the germline V gene.

This clone was detected only a few times. V is TRBV6-1 and J is TRBJ2-4; no firm D call. The CDR3 covers 13 residues. Germline CDR1 is MNHNS and CDR2 is SASEGT. V was trimmed by 0 bases and J by 10 bases, leaving 10 bases between them. Written as DNA, the CDR3 is TGTGCCAGCAGTGAAGCGTTTGGCCAGATTCAGTACTTC. Its protein is CASSEAFGQIQYF.

The table lists this clone with a few counts. V gene TRBV13 combines with J gene TRBJ1-4; D call uncertain. V was cut by 5 bases and J by 11 bases, with 12 bases left in between. CDR1 and CDR2 from the germline V gene are PRHDT and FYEKMQ (reference sequence). The CDR3 sequence is 12 residues long. CDR3 loop: CASSLTNGKLFF. CDR3 DNA: TGTGCCAGCAGCCTTACGAATGGCAAACTGTTTTTT.